The 22 T cell receptor beta chains below were found in one sample sequenced in a study of blood T cell repertoires in COVID-19. Some clones are missing from TCRdb's copy, which holds only in-frame ones; the method was immunoSEQ multiplex PCR. This sample has some 530,000 clones, with 75% to 90% found just once. Sequencing was carried out using peripheral blood. The source of these receptors is a human donor in a cohort sampled during active COVID-19.

The genes are TRBV3-1 (or the pseudogene TRBV3-2) and TRBJ2-3; 11 bases map to TRBD2. Germline assignment: CDR1 LGHDT and CDR2 YNNKEL (reference sequence). With V trimmed by 1 base and J by 7 bases, 7 bases remained unmatched. This CDR3 has 16 residues. The CDR3 DNA is TGTGCCAGCAGCCAAGGAGTAGCGGGAGGGCCGAATACGCAGTATTTT. Encoded protein: CASSQGVAGGPNTQYF.

The count of this clone is one. The same CDR3 arises from other DNA sequences in this sample as well. The gene calls are TRBV5-1 and TRBJ2-5; the match to TRBD2 covers 8 bases. CDR3 length equals 15 residues. V was pared by 0 bases and J by 5 bases, with 6 bases of the junction left unmatched. Germline V gives CDR1 SGHRS, CDR2 YFSETQ. This CDR3 is CASSLAAGGGETQYF. DNA of the CDR3: TGCGCCAGCAGCTTGGCGGCGGGAGGAGGGGAGACCCAGTACTTC.

The V gene is TRBV7-3, the J gene TRBJ2-2; 7 positions match TRBD2. Germline CDR1 SGHTA, CDR2 FQGTGA. CDR3 length: 16 amino acids. Trimming took 1 base from V and 2 from J; bases not matched to a gene: 4. The CDR3 is CASSLRPSGNTGELFF. CDR3 DNA sequence: TGTGCCAGCAGCTTAAGACCTAGCGGAAACACCGGGGAGCTGTTTTTT.

This chain uses TRBV5-8 with TRBJ2-2; TRBD1 matches 9 bases. The trim removed 4 bases at V and 2 bases at J, leaving 6 bases unmatched. Germline V gene lookup returns CDR1 SGHTS and CDR2 YDEGEE. The CDR3 is 16 amino acids. The CDR3 DNA reads TGTGCCAGCAGCCCCGGGACAGGGTTCAACACCGGGGAGCTGTTTTTT. This translates into CASSPGTGFNTGELFF.

This clone was counted only a few times. The chain employs TRBV6-5 and TRBJ1-1, with no clear D. V was trimmed by 5 bases and J by 11 bases, leaving 21 bases between them. Germline loops: CDR1 MNHEY, CDR2 SVGAGI. The CDR3 consists of 14 residues. CDR3 loop: CASSPLGGTGVAFF. Here the CDR3 DNA reads TGTGCCAGCAGTCCACTGGGAGGCACGGGTGTGGCTTTCTTT.

The rearrangement uses TRBV19 and TRBJ2-2, with 9 bases matching TRBD1. The J segment lost 6 bases and the V segment lost 8 bases, leaving 4 bases of the junction unmatched. There are 13 residues in the CDR3. The germline V gene has CDR1 LNHDA and CDR2 SQIVND (reference sequence). The CDR3 DNA reads as TGTGCCAGTGGGGGACAGGGCGCCGGGGAGCTGTTTTTT. Translation gives CASGGQGAGELFF.

This clone was seen more than once but under ten times. Written as DNA, the CDR3 is TGCGCCAGCAGCCAAGATCGGACTAACCATGAGCAGTTCTTC. Protein product: CASSQDRTNHEQFF. The chain couples TRBV4-3 to TRBJ2-1, with D perhaps TRBD2 (6 bases). The CDR3 length is 14 residues. V was trimmed by 0 bases and J by 8 bases, leaving 11 bases between them. The germline CDR1 and CDR2 sequences are LGHNA and YSLEER.

The genes are TRBV30 and TRBJ2-2; D ambiguous. The CDR3 totals 15 residues. CDR1 is GTSNPN and CDR2 is SVGIG in the germline V gene (reference sequence). Trimming removed 3 bases at V and 6 bases at J, with 17 bases between. The CDR3 sequence is CAWRIPLSFPGELFF. The CDR3 region has the DNA TGTGCCTGGAGAATCCCGCTAAGCTTTCCCGGGGAGCTGTTTTTT.

This clone appeared a single time. The gene calls are TRBV19 and TRBJ1-1; D is unresolved. The germline V and J ends were trimmed by 3 bases and 3 bases, with 8 bases remaining between them. Germline V gene sequence: CDR1 LNHDA, CDR2 SQIVND (reference sequence). This CDR3 is built from 13 residues. For the CDR3, the DNA is TGTGCCAGTAGTATTACTCGGGACACTGAAGCTTTCTTT. Translated, it gives CASSITRDTEAFF.

DNA of the CDR3: TGTGCCAGCAGCCTCATCGGCGAGCAGTACTTC. This translates into CASSLIGEQYF. The V gene is TRBV7-8, the J gene TRBJ2-7; unclear D gene. Germline values: CDR1 SGHVS, CDR2 FQNEAQ. This CDR3 region has 11 residues. Trimming took 5 bases from V and 6 from J, leaving 8 bases between them.

Only one count was recorded for this clone. The chain recombines TRBV6-7 with TRBJ1-1, with 12 bases lining up with TRBD1. TRBV6-7 counts as an open reading frame of uncertain function. This CDR3 is 16 amino acids long. After removal of 6 bases from V and 7 bases from J, the junction contained 12 bases not matched to a gene. CDR3 in DNA: TGTGCCAGCAGCCTCTTCCGGGACAGGGGGCGGGGTGAAGCTTTCTTT. Translating gives CASSLFRDRGRGEAFF.

CDR3 coding DNA: TGTGCCAGCAGTTTACGTATACTGGGCGGGCAAATTTACAATGAGCAGTTCTTC. Translated: CASSLRILGGQIYNEQFF. The V gene is TRBV27, the J gene TRBJ2-1, with a weak D call TRBD2 (5 bases). CDR1 is MNHEY and CDR2 is SMNVEV in the germline V gene (reference sequence). The CDR3 loop spans 18 amino acids. V lost 2 bases and J 4 bases, leaving 21 bases between the germline ends.

The rearrangement links TRBV6-2 or TRBV6-3 to TRBJ1-5; perhaps TRBD1 as D (5 bases). The germline V gene has CDR1 MNHEY and CDR2 SVGEGT. The length of the CDR3 is 17 residues. V gave up 0 bases and J gave up 0 bases, with 12 bases separating them. CDR3 region: CASSYSKGVNSNQPQHF. DNA of the CDR3: TGTGCCAGCAGTTACTCGAAAGGGGTTAATAGCAATCAGCCCCAGCATTTT.

The chain joins TRBV30 to TRBJ2-3; D perhaps matches TRBD2 (5 bases). The CDR3 spans 11 residues. V was pared by 4 bases and J by 7 bases, with 9 bases between. Germline-derived CDR1 and CDR2 are GTSNPN and SVGIG (reference sequence). The chain's CDR3 is CAWTLTNTQYF. The CDR3, as DNA: TGTGCCTGGACCTTGACTAATACGCAGTATTTT. The whole variable domain, filled in from reference TRBV30 and TRBJ2-3, reads SQTIHQWPATLVQPVGSPLSLECTVEGTSNPNLYWYRQAAGRGLQLLFYSVGIGQISSEVPQNLSASRPQDRQFILSSKKLLLSDSGFYLCAWTLTNTQYFGPGTRLTVL.

V and J are TRBV3-1 (or the pseudogene TRBV3-2) and TRBJ2-7; 14 bases line up with TRBD2. From germline, CDR1 is LGHDT and CDR2 YNNKEL (reference sequence). There are 17 residues in the CDR3. Losses at the gene ends were 4 bases for V and 5 bases for J; bases not matched to a gene: 10. This chain's CDR3 is CASSPRLAGGSKDEQYF. The CDR3 coding sequence is TGTGCCAGCAGCCCCCGACTAGCGGGAGGGTCTAAGGACGAGCAGTACTTC.

The rearrangement links TRBV7-2 to TRBJ1-1, with D possibly matching TRBD1 (5 bases). This CDR3 is built from 14 residues. The germline CDR1 and CDR2 sequences are SGHTA and FQGNSA. Trimming took off 1 base at V and 3 bases at J, with 9 bases between the two ends. As DNA, the CDR3 is TGTGCCAGCAGCTTAGATACAGGACACACTGAAGCTTTCTTT. It is translated as CASSLDTGHTEAFF.

In its sample, this clone was seen once. The V and J genes are TRBV30 and TRBJ2-3, with TRBD2 identical over 12 bases. Germline assignment: CDR1 GTSNPN and CDR2 SVGIG (reference sequence). The junction had 13 bases not matched to a gene; V was cut back by 8 bases and J by 1 base. The CDR3 is made up of 17 amino acids. CDR3 DNA: TGTGCCCAGAACGGTGGGCTAGCGGGAGGGGGCACAGATACGCAGTATTTT. Its protein is CAQNGGLAGGGTDTQYF.

The V call is TRBV5-1, the J call TRBJ2-2, with 7 nucleotides matching TRBD2. CDR3 length equals 15 residues. Losses at the gene ends were 1 base for V and 6 bases for J; bases not matched to a gene: 6. The germline V gene has CDR1 SGHRS and CDR2 YFSETQ. The CDR3 DNA follows: TGCGCCAGCAGCTTGCTGCGGGAGTTCGCCGGGGAGCTGTTTTTT. Its translation is CASSLLREFAGELFF.

Only one count was recorded for this clone. The chain employs TRBV5-4 and TRBJ1-6; D is unclear. This CDR3 has 16 amino acids. V lost 3 bases, J lost 0 bases, and 10 bases lay in between. Germline values: CDR1 SGHNT, CDR2 YYREEE (reference sequence). The CDR3 DNA follows: TGTGCCAGCAGCTCCGACCGGAGCTCCTATAATTCACCCCTCCACTTT. It encodes CASSSDRSSYNSPLHF.

The gene calls are TRBV30 and TRBJ2-2; perhaps TRBD1 as D (6 bases). CDR1 and CDR2 from the germline V gene are GTSNPN and SVGIG (reference sequence). The CDR3 sequence is 14 residues long. V was trimmed by 1 base and J by 3 bases, leaving 9 bases between them. CDR3 in amino acids: CAWSGTVYTGELFF. The DNA for the CDR3 is TGTGCCTGGAGTGGGACAGTCTACACCGGGGAGCTGTTTTTT.

The rearrangement links TRBV5-1 to TRBJ1-3; D gene ambiguous. CDR3 length: 16 residues. V gave up 4 bases and J gave up 0 bases, with 14 bases separating them. Germline V gene lookup returns CDR1 SGHRS and CDR2 YFSETQ. The CDR3 protein is CASSQQRGSSGNTIYF. Here the CDR3 DNA reads TGCGCCAGCAGCCAGCAACGGGGAAGCTCTGGAAACACCATATATTTT.

The count of this clone is one. The chain recombines TRBV30 with TRBJ1-1, with 9 bases matching TRBD1. The CDR3 length is 12 residues. Trimming cost V 3 bases and J 6 bases; bases outside gene matches: 2. Germline CDR1 reads GTSNPN; CDR2 reads SVGIG (reference sequence). CDR3 in DNA: TGTGCCTGGAGACGGACAGGGGCTGAAGCTTTCTTT. Translated, it gives CAWRRTGAEAFF.